This T cell receptor (beta chain) was found in a study of T cell responses to AZD1222 COVID-19 vaccine. General study findings and limits: Donors were mostly white British, more females; clonal diversity possibly underestimated. Unmutated variant regions are reportedly the target of nearly half of TCRs that are spike-specific. Spike-specific TCR breadth and depth rose after two AZD1222 doses. Among those given AZD1222, only 6 or 7 were seropositive at baseline.

Concerning this clone: Its antigen is as yet unknown.

There are 13 residues in the CDR3. Germline V gene sequence: CDR1 LNHDA, CDR2 SQIVND (reference sequence). V lost 3 bases, J lost 4 bases, and 9 bases lay in between. Clones were read by immunoSEQ multiplex PCR, and TCRdb kept only the in-frame ones, dropping some. This sample has 110,000 or so clones; 87% occur once, and the top ten carry approximately 12%. This chain joins TRBV19 and TRBJ1-2; D remains ambiguous. The receptor comes from an adult in good health. This specimen consisted of peripheral blood, obtained on day 0 of AZD1222 vaccination. CDR3 protein: CASSISQGYGYTF. The CDR3 DNA is TGTGCCAGTAGTATCTCTCAAGGCTATGGCTACACCTTC. The full variable domain, in which reference TRBV19 and TRBJ1-2 provide the parts outside the CDR3, is DGGITQSPKYLFRKEGQNVTLSCEQNLNHDAMYWYRQDPGQGLRLIYYSQIVNDFQKGDIAEGYSVSREKKESFPLTVTSAQKNPTAFYLCASSISQGYGYTFGSGTRLTVV.